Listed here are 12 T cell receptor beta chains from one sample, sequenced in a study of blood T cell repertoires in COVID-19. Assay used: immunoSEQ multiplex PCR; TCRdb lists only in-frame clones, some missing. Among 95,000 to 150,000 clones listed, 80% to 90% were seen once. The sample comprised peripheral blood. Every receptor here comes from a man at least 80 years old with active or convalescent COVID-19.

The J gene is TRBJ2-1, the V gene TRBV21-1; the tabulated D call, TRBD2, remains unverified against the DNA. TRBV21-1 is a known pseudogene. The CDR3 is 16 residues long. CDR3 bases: TGTGCCAGCAGCGCCCCGGGGGAAGCGCGGGGGAATGAGCAGTTCTTC. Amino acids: CASSAPGEARGNEQFF.

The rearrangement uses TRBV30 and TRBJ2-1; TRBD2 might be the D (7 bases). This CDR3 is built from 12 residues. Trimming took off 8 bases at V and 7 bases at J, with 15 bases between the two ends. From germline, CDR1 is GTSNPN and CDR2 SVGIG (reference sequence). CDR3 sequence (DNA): TGTGCCGGGGGGGGAGGGGGGAATGAGCAGTTCTTC. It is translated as CAGGGGGNEQFF. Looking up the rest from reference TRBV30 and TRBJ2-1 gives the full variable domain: SQTIHQWPATLVQPVGSPLSLECTVEGTSNPNLYWYRQAAGRGLQLLFYSVGIGQISSEVPQNLSASRPQDRQFILSSKKLLLSDSGFYLCAGGGGGNEQFFGPGTRLTVL.

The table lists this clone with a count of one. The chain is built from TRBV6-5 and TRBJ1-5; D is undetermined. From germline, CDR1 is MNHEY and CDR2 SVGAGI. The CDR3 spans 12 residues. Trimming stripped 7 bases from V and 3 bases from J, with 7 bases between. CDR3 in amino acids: CASTGVNQPQHF. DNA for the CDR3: TGTGCCAGCACAGGTGTCAATCAGCCCCAGCATTTT.

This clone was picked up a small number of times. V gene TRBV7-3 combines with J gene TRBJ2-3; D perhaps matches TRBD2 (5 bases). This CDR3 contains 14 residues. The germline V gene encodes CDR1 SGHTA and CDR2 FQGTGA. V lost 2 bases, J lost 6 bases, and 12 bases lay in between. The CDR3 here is CASSLGDGMDTQYF. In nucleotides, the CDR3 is TGTGCCAGCAGCTTAGGTGACGGGATGGATACGCAGTATTTT.

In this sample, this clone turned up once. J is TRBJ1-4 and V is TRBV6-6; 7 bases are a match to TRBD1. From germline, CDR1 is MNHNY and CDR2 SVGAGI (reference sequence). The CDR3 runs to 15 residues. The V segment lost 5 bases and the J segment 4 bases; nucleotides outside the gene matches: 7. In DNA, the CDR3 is TGTGCCAGCAGTCCTAAGACAGGGATTAATGAAAAACTGTTTTTT. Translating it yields CASSPKTGINEKLFF.

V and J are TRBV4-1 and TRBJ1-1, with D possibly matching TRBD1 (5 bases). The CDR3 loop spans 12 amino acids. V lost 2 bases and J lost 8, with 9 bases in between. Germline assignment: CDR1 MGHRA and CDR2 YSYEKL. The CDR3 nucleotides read TGCGCCAGCAGCCAAAAGGGGTTGGAAGCTTTCTTT. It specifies CASSQKGLEAFF.

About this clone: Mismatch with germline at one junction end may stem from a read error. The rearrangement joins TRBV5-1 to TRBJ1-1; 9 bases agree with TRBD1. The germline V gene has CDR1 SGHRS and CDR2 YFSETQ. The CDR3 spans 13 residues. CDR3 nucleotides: TGCGCCAGCAGCAGCGGACAGGGGACTGGAGCTTTCTTT. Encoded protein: CASSSGQGTGAFF.

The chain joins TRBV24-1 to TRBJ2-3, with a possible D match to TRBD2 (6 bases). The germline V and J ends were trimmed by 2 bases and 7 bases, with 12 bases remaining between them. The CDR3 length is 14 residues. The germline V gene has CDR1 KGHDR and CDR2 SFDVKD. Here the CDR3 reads CATSDSSGLYTQYF. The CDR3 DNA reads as TGTGCCACCAGTGATTCCTCGGGACTTTATACGCAGTATTTT.

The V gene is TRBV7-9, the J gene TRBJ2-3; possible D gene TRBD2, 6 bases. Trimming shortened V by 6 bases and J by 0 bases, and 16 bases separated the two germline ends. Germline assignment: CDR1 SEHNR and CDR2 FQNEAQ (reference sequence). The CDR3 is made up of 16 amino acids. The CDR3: CASSPAGTTSTDTQYF. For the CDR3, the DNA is TGTGCCAGCAGTCCTGCGGGGACGACTAGCACAGATACGCAGTATTTT. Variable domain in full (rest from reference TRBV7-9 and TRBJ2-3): DTGVSQNPRHKITKRGQNVTFRCDPISEHNRLYWYRQTLGQGPEFLTYFQNEAQLEKSRLLSDRFSAERPKGSFSTLEIQRTEQGDSAMYLCASSPAGTTSTDTQYFGPGTRLTVL.

The CDR3 DNA follows: TGTGCCAGCAGTTCAAGACAGGGCGATCTGGGCACAGATACGCAGTATTTT. It codes for CASSSRQGDLGTDTQYF. The V call is TRBV27, the J call TRBJ2-3, with 7 nucleotides matching TRBD1. CDR1 and CDR2 (germline): MNHEY, SMNVEV (reference sequence). Trimming at V came to 4 bases and at J to 1 base, leaving 11 bases not matched to a gene. The CDR3 totals 17 residues.

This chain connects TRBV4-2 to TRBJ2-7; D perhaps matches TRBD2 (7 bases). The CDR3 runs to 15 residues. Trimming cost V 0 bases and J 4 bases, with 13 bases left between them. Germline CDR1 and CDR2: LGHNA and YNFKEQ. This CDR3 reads CASSQDWGGLYEQYF. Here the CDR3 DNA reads TGTGCCAGCAGCCAAGATTGGGGGGGGCTTTACGAGCAGTACTTC.

CDR3 loop: CASSLVAGMNQPQHF. The CDR3 DNA reads as TGTGCCAGCAGCTTAGTAGCAGGGATGAATCAGCCCCAGCATTTT. The chain combines TRBV7-6 with TRBJ1-5; perhaps TRBD1 as D (5 bases). V was trimmed by 1 base and J by 4 bases, leaving 11 bases between them. Per the germline V gene, CDR1 is SGHVS and CDR2 is FNYEAQ. The CDR3 covers 15 residues. The entire variable domain, with the rest obtained from reference TRBV7-6 and TRBJ1-5, is as follows: GAGVSQSPRYKVTKRGQDVALRCDPISGHVSLYWYRQALGQGPEFLTYFNYEAQQDKSGLPNDRFSAERPEGSISTLTIQRTEQRDSAMYRCASSLVAGMNQPQHFGDGTRLSIL.